This TCR beta chain was documented in a study of regulatory T cells in long-lasting Graves disease. Points from the study as a whole: Persistent-disease Graves' patients showed less TCR diversity than new cases.

This clonotype was seen many times. Its matching antigen is unknown. The time point was: newly diagnosed GD, antithyroid drugs for less than 3 months. Generation of the TCR library employed RNA extracted from PBMCs. Building of the TCR beta libraries involved iRepertoire HTBI primers and Arm-PCR of CDR3 regions. TCRdb itself ran the multiplex PCR reads through MiXCR, one entry per CDR3 protein. The table has about 420,000 distinct CDR3 sequences, about a sixth seen once. This CDR3 is built from 13 residues. Germline V lookup: CDR1 MNHEY, CDR2 SMNVEV (reference sequence). Trimming removed 7 bases from V and 2 bases from J, with 11 bases in between. The sample also formed part of further work on T cells in Graves' hyperthyroidism and ophthalmopathy. According to that study: Initially, a first-round RT-PCR of the TCR CDR3 employed the HTBI primer set.

The sequence came from a woman between 18 and 30 years old with Graves disease. The gene calls are TRBV27 and TRBJ1-1, with D unresolved. The sequencing here drew on peripheral blood mononuclear cells (PBMCs), taken at new diagnosis, from a patient treated with antithyroid drugs. The CDR3 is CASKVATNTEAFF. The CDR3 nucleotides are TGTGCCAGCAAGGTGGCGACCAACACTGAAGCTTTCTTT.